The 10 T cell receptor beta chains reported below all come from one sample, sequenced in a study of blood T cells in healthy people across ages. A second PCR of about 7 to 11 cycles used a sample-barcoded 5' primer and a J-beta primer mix. Each CDR3 protein is one row after TCRdb ran MiXCR on the 5' RACE reads. The sample includes around 790,000 distinct CDR3 sequences, around 42% of them seen just once. Sequencing input: blood. Receptors were obtained from a man between 60 and 75 years old in good health.

The chain links TRBV7-9 to TRBJ1-1; the D gene is possibly TRBD1 (6 bases). Germline V lookup: CDR1 SEHNR, CDR2 FQNEAQ (reference sequence). Deletions cut 1 base from V and 7 bases from J, with 13 bases between. This CDR3 spans 14 amino acids. CDR3 DNA: TGTGCCAGCAGCTTAGTCTACAGGGAAAGTGAAGCTTTCTTT. Translating gives CASSLVYRESEAFF.

The V gene is TRBV7-2, the J gene TRBJ2-1, with unresolved D. V shed 5 bases and J shed 1 base, with 9 bases lying between them. This CDR3 has 14 residues. Germline assignment: CDR1 SGHTA and CDR2 FQGNSA. In DNA form, the CDR3 reads TGTGCCAGCAGCCCAGAAAGGTCCTACAATGAGCAGTTCTTC. Amino acids: CASSPERSYNEQFF.

V is TRBV6-6 and J is TRBJ1-1; 8 nucleotides line up with TRBD1. Germline CDR1 MNHNY, CDR2 SVGAGI (reference sequence). V lost 5 bases to trimming and J lost 5 bases; unmatched junction nucleotides: 16. The CDR3 extends over 17 amino acids. In nucleotides, the CDR3 is TGTGCCAGCAGTACCAGGACAGGGCTCCCAACAAGTACTGAAGCTTTCTTT. This encodes CASSTRTGLPTSTEAFF.

The gene calls are TRBV7-3 and TRBJ2-5, with D unresolved. Per germline, CDR1 SGHTA and CDR2 FQGTGA. This CDR3 is built from 14 residues. Trimming pared 0 bases from V and 11 bases from J, leaving 16 bases between. The CDR3 DNA is TGTGCCAGCAGCTTAACAGGCCCCTACAATGAGCAGTACTTC. This translates into CASSLTGPYNEQYF.

The chain has TRBV5-1 and TRBJ1-1; TRBD1 matches 7 bases. V shed 0 bases and J 1 base; nucleotides not matched to a gene: 3. This CDR3 contains 15 residues. CDR1 is SGHRS, CDR2 YFSETQ, per germline. CDR3 DNA: TGCGCCAGCAGCTTGGGCAGGGGGGGGAACACTGAAGCTTTCTTT. Translating gives CASSLGRGGNTEAFF.

This sequence joins TRBV7-2 and TRBJ2-3; TRBD2 aligns across 13 bases. V lost 2 bases to trimming and J lost 2 bases; unmatched junction nucleotides: 7. The CDR3 runs 18 residues. Germline CDR1 SGHTA, CDR2 FQGNSA. CDR3 sequence reads: CASSLLTSGGASTDTQYF. CDR3 nucleotide sequence: TGTGCCAGCAGCTTACTAACTAGCGGGGGGGCCTCCACAGATACGCAGTATTTT.

This chain uses TRBV5-1 with TRBJ2-5; D may be TRBD1 (6 bases). Trimming shortened V by 7 bases and J by 3 bases, and 13 bases separated the two germline ends. From germline, CDR1 is SGHRS and CDR2 YFSETQ. CDR3 length: 13 residues. CDR3 sequence (DNA): TGCGCCAGCCGATTTTGGGACAAAGAGACCCAGTACTTC. Translation gives CASRFWDKETQYF.

There are a few counts of this clonotype. The rearrangement links TRBV9 to TRBJ2-1; a weak D match, TRBD2 (7 bases). The CDR3 is 17 residues long. Trimming stripped 0 bases from V and 8 bases from J, with 21 bases between. Germline CDR1 SGDLS, CDR2 YYNGEE. CDR3 sequence reads: CASSVADGGHLGYEQFF. In DNA form, the CDR3 reads TGTGCCAGCAGCGTAGCTGACGGGGGGCACCTCGGGTATGAGCAGTTCTTC.

The chain couples TRBV2 to TRBJ2-4; 8 bases are a match to TRBD2. Germline trimming cut 7 bases from V and 8 bases from J; bases unmatched to any gene: 7. The germline V gene has CDR1 SNHLY and CDR2 FYNNEI. CDR3 length: 13 residues. The CDR3, as DNA: TGTGCCAGCAAATGGGCAGCGGGGGACATTCAGTACTTC. Translated: CASKWAAGDIQYF.

The V and J genes are TRBV7-9 and TRBJ2-5, with D unclear. The J call may be in error: the DNA end matches TRBJ2-1 better. The CDR3 runs 15 residues. CDR1 and CDR2 (germline): SEHNR, FQNEAQ (reference sequence). In DNA form, the CDR3 reads TGTGCCAGCAGCTTAGAAGGATGGTTTCAAGAGACCCAGTTCTTC. It yields the protein CASSLEGWFQETQFF.